Following are 19 T cell receptor beta chains from one sample sequenced in a study of blood T cell repertoires in COVID-19. Here immunoSEQ multiplex PCR was the method, and the copy in TCRdb shows in-frame clones only, minus some. The top ten clones hold approximately 6% of a sample with over 200,000 clones, around four fifths of them seen once. Sequences were obtained from peripheral blood. Receptors were obtained from a man at least 80 years old with acute or convalescent COVID-19.

The chain combines TRBV7-2 with TRBJ2-2, with 7 bases identical to TRBD1. V shed 5 bases and J 6 bases; nucleotides not matched to a gene: 6. This CDR3 is 14 amino acids long. Germline CDR1 reads SGHTA; CDR2 reads FQGNSA. This CDR3 reads CASSPGQFPGELFF. CDR3 bases: TGTGCCAGCAGCCCGGGACAGTTCCCCGGGGAGCTGTTTTTT.

The gene calls are TRBV10-1 and TRBJ2-3; D not resolved. The V gene lost 2 bases and the J gene lost 4 bases, with 13 bases spanning the gap. The CDR3 sequence is 15 residues long. Germline V lookup: CDR1 WNHNN, CDR2 SYGVQD (reference sequence). CDR3 sequence reads: CASSEGPAPADTQYF. The CDR3, as DNA: TGCGCCAGCAGTGAGGGTCCTGCTCCGGCAGATACGCAGTATTTT.

The chain recombines TRBV4-2 with TRBJ2-3; 10 nucleotides line up with TRBD1. The CDR3 spans 15 residues. Germline V gives CDR1 LGHNA, CDR2 YNFKEQ. The trim removed 4 bases at V and 2 bases at J, leaving 3 bases unmatched. The DNA for the CDR3 is TGTGCCAGCAGCCTAGGGACAGGGGACACAGATACGCAGTATTTT. It yields the protein CASSLGTGDTDTQYF.

The chain combines TRBV7-8 with TRBJ1-2; a possible D gene is TRBD1 (6 bases). Germline CDR1 reads SGHVS; CDR2 reads FQNEAQ. V was clipped by 5 bases and J by 8 bases, with 18 bases between them. The CDR3 extends over 14 amino acids. The CDR3, as DNA: TGTGCCAGCAGCACGCAACAGGGAGTGGGAGGCTACACCTTC. This codes for CASSTQQGVGGYTF.

V usage is TRBV21-1 and J usage is TRBJ2-3; the D call of TRBD2 is as the table states it, not checked on the DNA. TRBV21-1 is termed a pseudogene. This CDR3 has 16 residues. The CDR3 here is CASSKETGRAPDTQYF. CDR3 bases: TGTGCCAGCAGCAAAGAAACCGGGAGGGCTCCAGATACGCAGTATTTT.

CDR3 region: CASSRETGGENYGYTF. The CDR3 nucleotides read TGCGCCAGCAGCCGTGAGACAGGGGGCGAAAACTATGGCTACACCTTC. This rearrangement joins TRBV5-1 to TRBJ1-2; 10 bases are shared with TRBD1. V shed 4 bases, J shed 2 bases, and the junction held 8 bases outside the gene matches. CDR3 length: 16 residues. Germline assignment: CDR1 SGHRS and CDR2 YFSETQ.

The chain combines TRBV5-1 with TRBJ2-3, with 9 positions matching TRBD1. CDR3 size: 17 residues. The trim removed 0 bases at V and 2 bases at J, leaving 7 bases unmatched. The germline gives CDR1 SGHRS, CDR2 YFSETQ. CDR3 amino acids: CASSLAPGTGYTDTQYF. In DNA form, the CDR3 reads TGCGCCAGCAGCTTGGCCCCCGGGACAGGGTACACAGATACGCAGTATTTT.

V usage is TRBV5-1 and J usage is TRBJ2-1, with 9 bases lining up with TRBD1. CDR1 and CDR2 from the germline V gene are SGHRS and YFSETQ. Losses at the gene ends were 2 bases for V and 8 bases for J; bases not matched to a gene: 8. The CDR3 is 15 amino acids. CDR3 sequence (DNA): TGCGCCAGCAGCTTACCGGGACAGGGTGGTCATGAGCAGTTCTTC. Translating it yields CASSLPGQGGHEQFF.

This rearrangement joins TRBV10-3 to TRBJ1-3; 10 bases fit TRBD1. The J segment lost 3 bases and the V segment lost 4 bases, leaving 6 bases of the junction unmatched. CDR1 is ENHRY, CDR2 SYGVKD, per germline. This CDR3 is 16 amino acids long. The CDR3 loop is CAISGGQGMNGNTIYF. The CDR3 coding sequence is TGTGCCATCAGTGGGGGACAGGGGATGAATGGAAACACCATATATTTT.

The chain combines TRBV11-2 with TRBJ2-7; D not certain. Germline assignment: CDR1 SGHAT and CDR2 FQNNGV. The ends were cut back, 7 bases at V and 0 bases at J, with 13 bases in the middle. CDR3 size: 14 residues. The CDR3 sequence: CASKIQVLSYEQYF. The CDR3 DNA follows: TGTGCCAGCAAGATCCAGGTGCTCTCCTACGAGCAGTACTTC.

The J gene is TRBJ2-1, the V gene TRBV28, with 7 nucleotides matching TRBD2. Trimming cost V 5 bases and J 6 bases; bases outside gene matches: 10. This CDR3 is 15 amino acids long. Germline V gene lookup returns CDR1 MDHEN and CDR2 SYDVKM. The CDR3 spells CASSTASGPFNEQFF. The CDR3 DNA reads TGTGCCAGCAGTACCGCTAGCGGCCCCTTCAATGAGCAGTTCTTC.

The chain uses TRBV2 and TRBJ2-1; 7 bases map to TRBD2. This CDR3 is built from 15 residues. Per the germline V gene, CDR1 is SNHLY and CDR2 is FYNNEI. V was pared by 6 bases and J by 7 bases, with 12 bases of the junction left unmatched. The CDR3 reads CASSRAGPTPNEQFF. DNA of the CDR3: TGTGCCAGCAGCCGAGCGGGGCCCACACCAAATGAGCAGTTCTTC.

V and J are TRBV28 and TRBJ2-2; D is unresolved. This CDR3 region has 14 residues. V lost 6 bases and J lost 3, with 11 bases in between. In germline, CDR1 is MDHEN, CDR2 SYDVKM. CDR3 bases: TGTGCCAGCAGCCGCTACGGGTACACCGGGGAGCTGTTTTTT. This sequence encodes CASSRYGYTGELFF.

V gene TRBV19 combines with J gene TRBJ2-3, with D possibly matching TRBD1 (5 bases). Trimming took off 1 base at V and 1 base at J, with 12 bases between the two ends. The CDR3 runs 16 residues. CDR1 and CDR2 (germline): LNHDA, SQIVND (reference sequence). CDR3 protein: CASSIGTGVGTDTQYF. As DNA, the CDR3 is TGTGCCAGTAGTATAGGCACAGGAGTCGGCACAGATACGCAGTATTTT.

V and J are TRBV7-2 and TRBJ2-6; TRBD2 might be the D (6 bases). The ends were cut back, 0 bases at V and 0 bases at J, with 6 bases in the middle. There are 16 residues in the CDR3. The V gene's germline CDR1 is SGHTA and CDR2 FQGNSA. The CDR3 sequence: CASSLAGGSGANVLTF. CDR3 nucleotides: TGTGCCAGCAGCTTAGCGGGGGGCTCTGGGGCCAACGTCCTGACTTTC.

This chain joins TRBV6-5 and TRBJ2-1; D is undetermined. Germline V CDR1 and CDR2: MNHEY, SVGAGI. CDR3 size: 13 residues. Trimming took off 6 bases at V and 12 bases at J, with 18 bases between the two ends. Written as DNA, the CDR3 is TGTGCCAGCAGCGCGGAGATAAGAAGTAGGCAGTTCTTC. It is translated as CASSAEIRSRQFF.

The chain is built from TRBV5-1 and TRBJ2-5; 10 bases agree with TRBD1. With V trimmed by 4 bases and J by 8 bases, 11 bases remained unmatched. The germline V gene has CDR1 SGHRS and CDR2 YFSETQ. The CDR3 length is 15 residues. In DNA, the CDR3 is TGCGCCAGCAGCAAGGGGACAGGGGATTCGAGAACCCAGTACTTC. Translation gives CASSKGTGDSRTQYF.

This sequence joins TRBV18 and TRBJ2-3, with a tentative D call TRBD2 (6 bases). V was clipped by 3 bases and J by 2 bases, with 12 bases between them. The CDR3 contains 15 residues. Germline lookup yields CDR1 KGHSH and CDR2 LQKENI. The CDR3 DNA reads as TGTGCCAGCTCACCGCCGACTAGGAACACAGATACGCAGTATTTT. Residues: CASSPPTRNTDTQYF.

The chain recombines TRBV28 with TRBJ2-7, with D possibly matching TRBD1 (6 bases). Trimming took off 3 bases at V and 1 base at J, with 10 bases between the two ends. Germline CDR1 is MDHEN and CDR2 is SYDVKM. The CDR3 is made up of 14 amino acids. CDR3 sequence (DNA): TGTGCCAGCAGTTTCCGAGGGGGATCCTACGAGCAGTACTTC. This gives the protein CASSFRGGSYEQYF. The whole variable domain, filled in from reference TRBV28 and TRBJ2-7, reads DVKVTQSSRYLVKRTGEKVFLECVQDMDHENMFWYRQDPGLGLRLIYFSYDVKMKEKGDIPEGYSVSREKKERFSLILESASTNQTSMYLCASSFRGGSYEQYFGPGTRLTVT.